This section outlines one T cell receptor (beta chain) sequence together with its context. These data originate in a study of blood T cells in healthy people across ages. Next came a second PCR, run for about 6 to 12 cycles, which used a sample-barcoded 5' primer along with a J-beta primer mix. Each cDNA molecule carried a tag from a template-switch adaptor that contained 12 random nucleotides. TCRdb fed the 5' RACE reads into MiXCR, producing one record per CDR3 protein. Among 2 million or so distinct CDR3 sequences listed, roughly 52% were seen once. The sample taken for sequencing was blood. This TCR came from a woman between 40 and 55 years old in good health.

The CDR3 nucleotides are TGTGCCAGCACGATGGGGGCAACAGATACGCAGTATTTT. It is translated as CASTMGATDTQYF. The chain uses TRBV6-2 or TRBV6-3 and TRBJ2-3; tentatively, D is TRBD1 (6 bases). Trimming removed 7 bases at V and 3 bases at J, with 11 bases between. The germline gives CDR1 MNHEY, CDR2 SVGEGT. This CDR3 is 13 amino acids long.